The 25 T cell receptor beta chains below were found in one sample sequenced in a study of siplizumab effects on memory and regulatory T cells. Clones were sequenced by immunoSEQ multiplex PCR, and TCRdb holds only the in-frame ones, with some missing. The data show more than 95,000 clones, with approximately 94% seen just once and around 1.7% held by the top ten. Sequenced sample: non-Treg CD4+ T cells sorted from blood. Receptors were obtained from a human donor in good health.

This clone was detected only once. The V call is TRBV7-2, the J call TRBJ2-2; 9 bases line up with TRBD2. With V trimmed by 5 bases and J by 9 bases, 10 bases remained unmatched. Germline CDR1 and CDR2: SGHTA and FQGNSA. There are 15 residues in the CDR3. CDR3 DNA: TGTGCCAGCAGCAGGCCGGGACTAGCAGGCCGGGAGCTGTTTTTT. This sequence encodes CASSRPGLAGRELFF.

The chain combines TRBV5-1 with TRBJ1-5; D unresolved. Germline V gene lookup returns CDR1 SGHRS and CDR2 YFSETQ. The CDR3 extends over 14 amino acids. The V end was cut by 4 bases, the J end by 7 bases, with 15 bases between. CDR3 region: CASSPGGNNQPQHF. Here the CDR3 DNA reads TGCGCCAGCAGCCCGGGCGGGAATAACCAGCCCCAGCATTTT.

This clone has a single count. The chain carries TRBV19 and TRBJ1-2; the D gene is possibly TRBD1 (6 bases). V lost 7 bases, J lost 4 bases, and 13 bases lay in between. CDR1 is LNHDA and CDR2 is SQIVND in the germline V gene (reference sequence). This CDR3 comprises 13 residues. CDR3 in amino acids: CASTLAGAYGYTF. CDR3 bases: TGTGCCAGTACCCTGGCAGGGGCCTATGGCTACACCTTC. The full variable domain, rest sourced from reference TRBV19 and TRBJ1-2, is DGGITQSPKYLFRKEGQNVTLSCEQNLNHDAMYWYRQDPGQGLRLIYYSQIVNDFQKGDIAEGYSVSREKKESFPLTVTSAQKNPTAFYLCASTLAGAYGYTFGSGTRLTVV.

This chain links TRBV18 with TRBJ2-3; 8 nucleotides align to TRBD2. The CDR3 consists of 16 residues. The V segment lost 3 bases and the J segment 4 bases; nucleotides outside the gene matches: 9. CDR1 and CDR2 (germline): KGHSH, LQKENI. The CDR3 DNA follows: TGTGCCAGCTCACCTACATCGGGGGGGGTTGCAGATACGCAGTATTTT. Residues: CASSPTSGGVADTQYF.

In its sample, this clone was seen once. The gene calls are TRBV7-2 and TRBJ2-1; D uncertain. CDR1 is SGHTA, CDR2 FQGNSA, per germline. The CDR3 extends over 13 amino acids. The V end lost 5 bases, the J end lost 9 bases, and 14 bases lay between the germline ends. This chain's CDR3 is CASSREPRGEQFF. The CDR3 nucleotides are TGTGCCAGCAGCAGAGAACCCAGAGGTGAGCAGTTCTTC.

The genes are TRBV6-6 and TRBJ2-7; perhaps TRBD1 as D (7 bases). V was trimmed by 2 bases and J by 6 bases, leaving 11 bases between them. The CDR3 sequence is 13 residues long. Germline V gives CDR1 MNHNY, CDR2 SVGAGI (reference sequence). The DNA of the CDR3 is TGTGCCAGCAGTTACCAGCAGGGGGGCGAGCAGTACTTC. This codes for CASSYQQGGEQYF.

In this sample, this clone turned up a few times. The genes are TRBV6-1 and TRBJ2-7; D not resolved. V was cut by 0 bases and J by 2 bases, with 11 bases left in between. Germline assignment: CDR1 MNHNS and CDR2 SASEGT. The CDR3 has 15 amino acids. CDR3 sequence: CASSEAVAPPYEQYF. CDR3 coding DNA: TGTGCCAGCAGTGAAGCTGTCGCACCCCCCTACGAGCAGTACTTC.

This chain links TRBV19 with TRBJ1-4, with no clear D. Germline V gene data show CDR1 as LNHDA and CDR2 as SQIVND (reference sequence). V was pared by 8 bases and J by 0 bases, with 10 bases between. The CDR3 length is 14 residues. The CDR3 region has the DNA TGTGCCAGTGGTGGAGCAGCAACTAATGAAAAACTGTTTTTT. Its protein product is CASGGAATNEKLFF.

V is TRBV2 and J is TRBJ1-2; perhaps TRBD1 as D (5 bases). The CDR3 length is 15 residues. The V end lost 1 base, the J end lost 5 bases, and 14 bases lay between the germline ends. The germline gives CDR1 SNHLY, CDR2 FYNNEI. CDR3: CASSEGSAGTYGYTF. Written as DNA, the CDR3 is TGTGCCAGCAGTGAAGGTAGCGCGGGGACGTATGGCTACACCTTC.

The rearrangement joins TRBV6-1 to TRBJ2-5, with TRBD2 matching 14 bases. This CDR3 comprises 15 residues. Germline V CDR1 and CDR2: MNHNS, SASEGT. Germline trimming cut 4 bases from V and 2 bases from J; bases unmatched to any gene: 0. The CDR3 nucleotides are TGTGCCAGCAGTGGACTAGCGGGGGGGCAAGAGACCCAGTACTTC. Amino acid sequence: CASSGLAGGQETQYF.

The genes are TRBV2 and TRBJ2-1; maybe TRBD1 (5 bases). Looked up from germline, CDR1 is SNHLY and CDR2 is FYNNEI. This CDR3 comprises 15 residues. Trimming stripped 3 bases from V and 6 bases from J, with 15 bases between. The CDR3 coding sequence is TGTGCCAGCAGTGATGACAGCCTCGGATCCAATGAGCAGTTCTTC. Amino acids: CASSDDSLGSNEQFF.

The J gene is TRBJ2-5, the V gene TRBV5-1, with D tentatively TRBD2 (6 bases). Germline assignment: CDR1 SGHRS and CDR2 YFSETQ. V lost 0 bases, J lost 13 bases, and 16 bases lay in between. This CDR3 has 13 amino acids. The CDR3 DNA reads as TGCGCCAGCAGCTTGGACCGGGACTCCACTCCGTACTTC. This translates into CASSLDRDSTPYF.

The V and J genes are TRBV4-2 and TRBJ2-7, with D hard to call. Germline V CDR1 and CDR2: LGHNA, YNFKEQ. V dropped 0 bases and J dropped 1 base, with 7 bases sitting between them. There are 14 residues in the CDR3. The CDR3 here is CASSQEKLSYEQYF. The CDR3 DNA is TGTGCCAGCAGCCAAGAAAAGCTATCCTACGAGCAGTACTTC.

The gene calls are TRBV7-9 and TRBJ1-2; TRBD1 might be the D (5 bases). V was cut by 4 bases and J by 14 bases, with 20 bases left in between. The CDR3 extends over 13 amino acids. Germline CDR1 and CDR2: SEHNR and FQNEAQ (reference sequence). The CDR3 coding sequence is TGTGCCAGCAGCTCCCCTGGCGGGGGGAGGCGGACCTTC. Amino acid sequence: CASSSPGGGRRTF.

The V and J genes are TRBV18 and TRBJ2-3; TRBD1 might be the D (6 bases). Trimming stripped 0 bases from V and 0 bases from J, with 7 bases between. CDR3 length equals 15 residues. Germline CDR1 reads KGHSH; CDR2 reads LQKENI. CDR3 region: CASSPPRGSTDTQYF. CDR3 DNA: TGTGCCAGCTCACCACCCAGGGGCAGCACAGATACGCAGTATTTT.

This chain connects TRBV9 to TRBJ2-3; no clear D gene. V dropped 0 bases and J dropped 1 base, with 6 bases sitting between them. CDR1 SGDLS and CDR2 YYNGEE come from the germline V gene. The CDR3 has 14 residues. CDR3 bases: TGTGCCAGCAGCGTAGGACTCGGCACAGATACGCAGTATTTT. It specifies CASSVGLGTDTQYF.

V gene TRBV15 combines with J gene TRBJ2-3, with D perhaps matching TRBD2 (6 bases). The CDR3 runs to 13 residues. The V gene lost 10 bases and the J gene lost 0 bases, with 11 bases spanning the gap. CDR1 is LNHNV and CDR2 is YYDKDF in the germline V gene (reference sequence). CDR3 in amino acids: CAIGRRSTDTQYF. The DNA for the CDR3 is TGTGCCATAGGGAGGAGGAGCACAGATACGCAGTATTTT.

The chain joins TRBV4-1 to TRBJ1-4; D unclear. From germline, CDR1 is MGHRA and CDR2 YSYEKL. V dropped 1 base and J dropped 7 bases, with 4 bases sitting between them. The CDR3 has 12 amino acids. The CDR3 nucleotides are TGCGCCAGCAGCCAAGTTGGTGAAAAACTGTTTTTT. This encodes CASSQVGEKLFF.

The chain couples TRBV19 to TRBJ1-5; D is ambiguous. V was trimmed by 5 bases and J by 3 bases, leaving 11 bases between them. The CDR3 loop spans 14 amino acids. CDR1 is LNHDA and CDR2 is SQIVND in the germline V gene (reference sequence). As DNA, the CDR3 is TGTGCCAGTAGTCTTCTAACGGTCAATCAGCCCCAGCATTTT. Translated, it gives CASSLLTVNQPQHF. Supplemented by reference TRBV19 and TRBJ1-5, the full variable domain reads DGGITQSPKYLFRKEGQNVTLSCEQNLNHDAMYWYRQDPGQGLRLIYYSQIVNDFQKGDIAEGYSVSREKKESFPLTVTSAQKNPTAFYLCASSLLTVNQPQHFGDGTRLSIL.

The V and J genes are TRBV18 and TRBJ2-3; D ambiguous. V was trimmed by 1 base and J by 0 bases, leaving 11 bases between them. The CDR3 runs to 16 residues. Germline CDR1 is KGHSH and CDR2 is LQKENI. CDR3 in amino acids: CASSPLDGASTDTQYF. The CDR3 DNA follows: TGTGCCAGCTCACCACTGGACGGCGCTAGCACAGATACGCAGTATTTT. The variable domain in full, with the rest retrieved from reference TRBV18 and TRBJ2-3, is NAGVMQNPRHLVRRRGQEARLRCSPMKGHSHVYWYRQLPEEGLKFMVYLQKENIIDESGMPKERFSAEFPKEGPSILRIQQVVRGDSAAYFCASSPLDGASTDTQYFGPGTRLTVL.

This rearrangement joins TRBV5-1 to TRBJ1-1; D remains unclear. The CDR3 contains 13 residues. Between the trimmed V and J ends, which lost 4 bases and 1 base, there was a span of 8 bases. Germline CDR1 reads SGHRS; CDR2 reads YFSETQ. The DNA of the CDR3 is TGCGCCAGCAGCGATGGGTCGAACACTGAAGCTTTCTTT. This gives the protein CASSDGSNTEAFF.

The genes are TRBV7-9 and TRBJ1-5; D ambiguous. This CDR3 has 13 amino acids. Trimming left V 5 bases short and J 5 bases short, with 10 bases between. Germline CDR1 reads SEHNR; CDR2 reads FQNEAQ (reference sequence). The CDR3 spells CASSKDGHQPQHF. CDR3 nucleotide sequence: TGTGCCAGCAGCAAAGACGGTCATCAGCCCCAGCATTTT.

This sequence joins TRBV9 and TRBJ1-1; a weak D match, TRBD1 (6 bases). The CDR3 contains 15 residues. The germline V gene has CDR1 SGDLS and CDR2 YYNGEE. V was clipped by 3 bases and J by 5 bases, with 17 bases between them. CDR3 DNA: TGTGCCAGCAGCGCCGTGGGTGAAGGGGGGACTGAAGCTTTCTTT. As protein: CASSAVGEGGTEAFF. Filled out from reference TRBV9 and TRBJ1-1, the complete variable domain reads DSGVTQTPKHLITATGQRVTLRCSPRSGDLSVYWYQQSLDQGLQFLIQYYNGEERAKGNILERFSAQQFPDLHSELNLSSLELGDSALYFCASSAVGEGGTEAFFGQGTRLTVV.

The CDR3 DNA reads TGTGCCAGCAGCCCTTTATTTATCGGGACAGGGATTAATGAGCAGTTCTTC. Translating gives CASSPLFIGTGINEQFF. The chain recombines TRBV2 with TRBJ2-1, with 9 bases lining up with TRBD1. Germline CDR1 reads SNHLY; CDR2 reads FYNNEI. The V and J ends lost 6 bases and 7 bases, in that order; junction bases with no gene match: 16. CDR3 size: 17 residues.

V is TRBV5-6 and J is TRBJ2-3, with D uncertain. The CDR3 has 11 amino acids. In germline, CDR1 is SGHDT, CDR2 YYEEEE. V lost 0 bases and J 6 bases, leaving 2 bases between the germline ends. The CDR3 sequence: CASSLVDTQYF. The CDR3 DNA follows: TGTGCCAGCAGCTTGGTCGATACGCAGTATTTT. Supplemented by reference TRBV5-6 and TRBJ2-3, the full variable domain reads DAGVTQSPTHLIKTRGQQVTLRCSPKSGHDTVSWYQQALGQGPQFIFQYYEEEERQRGNFPDRFSGHQFPNYSSELNVNALLLGDSALYLCASSLVDTQYFGPGTRLTVL.